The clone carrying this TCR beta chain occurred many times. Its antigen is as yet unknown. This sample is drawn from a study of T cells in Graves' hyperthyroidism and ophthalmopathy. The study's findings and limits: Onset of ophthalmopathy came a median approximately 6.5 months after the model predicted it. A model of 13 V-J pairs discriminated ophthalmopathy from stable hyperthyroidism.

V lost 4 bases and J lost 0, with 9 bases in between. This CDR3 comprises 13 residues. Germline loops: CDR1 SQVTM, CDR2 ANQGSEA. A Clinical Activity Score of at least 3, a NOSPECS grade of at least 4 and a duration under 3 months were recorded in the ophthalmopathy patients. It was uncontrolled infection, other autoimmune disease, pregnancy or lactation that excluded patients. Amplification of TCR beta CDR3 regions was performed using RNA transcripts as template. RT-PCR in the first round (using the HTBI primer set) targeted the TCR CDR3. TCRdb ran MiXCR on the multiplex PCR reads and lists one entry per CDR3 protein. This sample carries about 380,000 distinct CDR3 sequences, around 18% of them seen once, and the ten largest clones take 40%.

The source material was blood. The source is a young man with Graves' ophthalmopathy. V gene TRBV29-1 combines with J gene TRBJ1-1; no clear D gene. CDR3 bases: TGCAGCGTTGCCGTGGAACTGAACACTGAAGCTTTCTTT. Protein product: CSVAVELNTEAFF.